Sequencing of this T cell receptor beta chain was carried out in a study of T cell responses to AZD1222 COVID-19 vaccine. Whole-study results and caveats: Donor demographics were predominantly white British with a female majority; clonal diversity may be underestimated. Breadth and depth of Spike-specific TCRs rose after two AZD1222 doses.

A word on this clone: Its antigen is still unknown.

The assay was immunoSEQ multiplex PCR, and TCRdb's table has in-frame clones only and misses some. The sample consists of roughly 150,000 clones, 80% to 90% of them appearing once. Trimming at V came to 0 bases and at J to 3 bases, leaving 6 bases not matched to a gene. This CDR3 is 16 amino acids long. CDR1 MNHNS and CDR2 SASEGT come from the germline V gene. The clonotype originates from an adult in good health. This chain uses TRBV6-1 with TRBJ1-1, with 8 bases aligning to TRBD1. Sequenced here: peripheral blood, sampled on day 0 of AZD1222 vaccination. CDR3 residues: CASSEARRQGYTEAFF. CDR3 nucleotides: TGTGCCAGCAGTGAAGCGCGGAGACAGGGGTACACTGAAGCTTTCTTT.